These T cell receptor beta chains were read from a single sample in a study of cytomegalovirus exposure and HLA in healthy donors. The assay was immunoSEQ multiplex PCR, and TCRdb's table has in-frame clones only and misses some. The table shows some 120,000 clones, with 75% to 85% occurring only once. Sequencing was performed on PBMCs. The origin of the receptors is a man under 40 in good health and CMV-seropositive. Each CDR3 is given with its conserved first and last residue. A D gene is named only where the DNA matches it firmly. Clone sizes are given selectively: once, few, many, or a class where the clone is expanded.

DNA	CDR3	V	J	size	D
TGTGCCAGCACCAAAGAGGGGACAGGGGGCTCGGGCTACACCTTC	CASTKEGTGGSGYTF	TRBV5-4	TRBJ1-2	NA	TRBD1
TGTGCCAGTACCATCAGGGGCGGGGAGCTGTTTTTT	CASTIRGGELFF	TRBV19	TRBJ2-2	NA	NA
TGCGCCAGCAGCTTGAATCTCCCCGGACAGGGAAGCGTGAACACTGAAGCTTTCTTT	CASSLNLPGQGSVNTEAFF	TRBV5-1	TRBJ1-1	NA	TRBD1
TGTGCCAGCAGCGTCTACAGTTCCGGGGAGCTGTTTTTT	CASSVYSSGELFF	TRBV9	TRBJ2-2	NA	NA
TGCGCCAGCAGCTTGTCACAGGGGGCGGTGGACGAGCAGTACTTC	CASSLSQGAVDEQYF	TRBV5-1	TRBJ2-7	NA	TRBD1
TGTGCCAGTAGTAGTCGACAGTACGGAGAGCAGTACTTC	CASSSRQYGEQYF	TRBV19	TRBJ2-7	once	NA
TGTGCCAGCAGCGTCGGACAGGGTGGCACAGATACGCAGTATTTT	CASSVGQGGTDTQYF	TRBV7-6	TRBJ2-3	NA	TRBD1
TGCGCCAGTGCTGAAGAGCGGGAGTCAAATGAGCAGTTCTTC	CASAEERESNEQFF	TRBV10-1	TRBJ2-1	NA	TRBD2
TGTGCCAGAAGCGGAATAATTACTAGCGGAGGGGAGAATGAGCAGTTCTTC	CARSGIITSGGENEQFF	TRBV5-3	TRBJ2-1	NA	TRBD2
TGTGCCAGCAGTGAGAACAGGGGATACACTGAAGCTTTCTTT	CASSENRGYTEAFF	TRBV2	TRBJ1-1	few	TRBD1
TGCGCCAGCAGCCATCTTGATAGATCCGGTTCCGGCTACACCTTC	CASSHLDRSGSGYTF	TRBV4-3	TRBJ1-2	NA	NA
TGTGCCAGCAGCTTAGATCCGACAACGGAGGCTAACTATGGCTACACCTTC	CASSLDPTTEANYGYTF	TRBV7-2	TRBJ1-2	NA	NA
TGCGCCAGCAGCCCCACCCTCTCCCGCGGGAGATCCTACGAGCAGTACTTC	CASSPTLSRGRSYEQYF	TRBV4-1	TRBJ2-7	few	TRBD2
TGTGCCAGCAGTTCCCGGGACAGGGAATCCTACGAGCAGTACTTC	CASSSRDRESYEQYF	TRBV6-6	TRBJ2-7	NA	TRBD1
TGTGCCAGCAGGGACAGGGGCGACGGTTATAGCAATCAGCCCCAGCATTTT	CASRDRGDGYSNQPQHF	TRBV6-4	TRBJ1-5	NA	TRBD1
TGTGCCAGCAGTACACACCAAGAACAGGGGGCTGGGCAGCCCCAGCATTTT	CASSTHQEQGAGQPQHF	TRBV27	TRBJ1-5	NA	TRBD1
TGTGCCAGCAGCCTCCTACTAGCGGGGGACACAGATACGCAGTATTTT	CASSLLLAGDTDTQYF	TRBV4-2	TRBJ2-3	NA	TRBD2
TGCGCCAGCAGCCAACTAGGGACAGGCTACAATGAGCAGTTCTTC	CASSQLGTGYNEQFF	TRBV4-3	TRBJ2-1	NA	TRBD1
TGTGCCAGCAGTCTAGCCCAGAACCAAGCCAAAAACAGTCAGTACTTC	CASSLAQNQAKNSQYF	TRBV6-4	TRBJ2-4	few	NA
TGTGCCAGCAGCGTTGGACTAGCGGGTGGGACAGATACGCAGTATTTT	CASSVGLAGGTDTQYF	TRBV9	TRBJ2-3	NA	TRBD2
TGTGCCAGCAGCTCGTACGGGAGGCCCTACGAGCAGTACTTC	CASSSYGRPYEQYF	TRBV11-3	TRBJ2-7	few	TRBD2